What follows describes a single T cell receptor beta chain. Antigen unknown. Germline assignment: CDR1 LNHDA and CDR2 SQIVND (reference sequence). Trimming removed 3 bases from V and 4 bases from J, with 9 bases in between. The CDR3 has 13 amino acids. The source of the sample is a study of a mutant IDH1 vaccine in newly diagnosed glioma. Only in-frame clones appear in the TCRdb table, and some are missing; sequencing was by immunoSEQ multiplex PCR. The data show 50,000 to 70,000 clones, 74% seen once. Time point given: week 35, safety follow-up. What each vaccine dose contained was 300 ug of mutant IDH1 20-mer peptide, accompanied by topical imiquimod.

The sample here was PBMCs, taken from a glioma patient whose treatment included an IDH1 peptide vaccine. The receptor was derived from a man aged 45-60 years with glioma. J is TRBJ1-1 and V is TRBV19; D remains unclear. This CDR3 is CASSISYRTEAFF. CDR3 sequence (DNA): TGTGCCAGTAGTATTTCCTACCGCACTGAAGCTTTCTTT.